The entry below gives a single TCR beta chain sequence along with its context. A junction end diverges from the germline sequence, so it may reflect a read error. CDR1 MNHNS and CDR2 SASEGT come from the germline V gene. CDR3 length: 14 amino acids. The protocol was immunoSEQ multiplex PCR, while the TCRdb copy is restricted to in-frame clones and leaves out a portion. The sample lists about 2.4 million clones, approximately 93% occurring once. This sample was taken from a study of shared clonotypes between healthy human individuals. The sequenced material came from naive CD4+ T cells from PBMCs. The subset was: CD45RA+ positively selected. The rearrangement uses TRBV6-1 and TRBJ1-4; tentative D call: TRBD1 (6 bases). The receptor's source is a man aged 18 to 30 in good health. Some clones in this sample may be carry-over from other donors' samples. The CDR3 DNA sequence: TGTGCCATCAGTCAGGGGTCCCGAAATGAAAAACTGTTTTTT. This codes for CAISQGSRNEKLFF.